These 22 T cell receptor beta chains came from one sample sequenced in a study of blood T cell repertoires in COVID-19. TCRdb's table, derived via immunoSEQ multiplex PCR, lists solely in-frame clones and lacks some. Here the sample spans some 50,000 clones, around 87% being singletons. Specimen: peripheral blood. These TCRs come from a human donor in a cohort sampled during active COVID-19.

The V and J genes are TRBV19 and TRBJ1-4; TRBD1 aligns across 10 bases. The CDR3 extends over 15 amino acids. Germline V CDR1 and CDR2: LNHDA, SQIVND (reference sequence). Germline trimming cut 8 bases from V and 0 bases from J; bases unmatched to any gene: 3. CDR3 protein: CASRQGAATNEKLFF. CDR3 bases: TGTGCCAGTCGACAGGGGGCCGCAACTAATGAAAAACTGTTTTTT.

This clone was detected only a few times. The chain combines TRBV7-9 with TRBJ2-7; no clear D gene. The CDR3 spans 15 residues. In germline, CDR1 is SEHNR, CDR2 FQNEAQ (reference sequence). The V and J ends lost 2 bases and 0 bases respectively, with 11 bases between them. CDR3 nucleotide sequence: TGTGCCAGCAGCTTATCTGGTCGCGACTCCTACGAGCAGTACTTC. It specifies CASSLSGRDSYEQYF.

This clone was seen a handful of times. The chain links TRBV10-1 to TRBJ2-1; 10 bases fit TRBD1. V trimming: 7 bases; J trimming: 7 bases; junction bases outside the gene matches: 4. The CDR3 runs 13 residues. The germline CDR1 and CDR2 sequences are WNHNN and SYGVQD (reference sequence). CDR3: CASTRDRGNEQFF. The CDR3, as DNA: TGCGCCAGCACCAGGGACAGGGGTAATGAGCAGTTCTTC.

This chain connects TRBV2 to TRBJ1-5; D remains unclear. Germline loops: CDR1 SNHLY, CDR2 FYNNEI. CDR3 size: 14 residues. Trimming stripped 7 bases from V and 6 bases from J, with 16 bases between. The CDR3 DNA reads as TGTGCCAGCATACGGGAGATTGGTGGTCAGCCCCAGCATTTT. Its protein product is CASIREIGGQPQHF.

The chain couples TRBV6-2 or TRBV6-3 to TRBJ1-1; a possible D gene is TRBD1 (5 bases). The germline V gene has CDR1 MNHEY and CDR2 SVGEGT. V lost 5 bases, J lost 1 base, and 11 bases lay in between. The CDR3 length is 14 residues. In DNA, the CDR3 is TGTGCCAGCAGTCAGCAGGGTTCGAACACTGAAGCTTTCTTT. This sequence encodes CASSQQGSNTEAFF.

This clone showed up just once. J is TRBJ2-5 and V is TRBV29-1; D is unresolved. Germline loops: CDR1 SQVTM, CDR2 ANQGSEA. Trimming pared 0 bases from V and 5 bases from J, leaving 7 bases between. The CDR3 loop spans 12 amino acids. The CDR3 coding sequence is TGCAGCGTTGAAGATCCTCCGGAGACCCAGTACTTC. This sequence encodes CSVEDPPETQYF. The whole variable domain, filled in from reference TRBV29-1 and TRBJ2-5, reads SAVISQKPSRDICQRGTSLTIQCQVDSQVTMMFWYRQQPGQSLTLIATANQGSEATYESGFVIDKFPISRPNLTFSTLTVSNMSPEDSSIYLCSVEDPPETQYFGPGTRLLVL.

The chain couples TRBV27 to TRBJ2-7, with 7 positions matching TRBD1. The J segment lost 3 bases and the V segment lost 6 bases, leaving 8 bases of the junction unmatched. The length of the CDR3 is 14 residues. The V gene's germline CDR1 is MNHEY and CDR2 SMNVEV (reference sequence). The CDR3 reads CASSLATGYYEQYF. The DNA of the CDR3 is TGTGCCAGCAGCCTTGCGACAGGGTACTACGAGCAGTACTTC.

This rearrangement joins TRBV5-5 to TRBJ2-7, with 8 bases aligning to TRBD2. The CDR3 contains 14 residues. Germline assignment: CDR1 SGHKS and CDR2 YYEKEE (reference sequence). Unmatched junction bases numbered 2, after V lost 1 base and J lost 2 bases. CDR3 amino acids: CASSLTSGPYEQYF. The DNA of the CDR3 is TGTGCCAGCAGCTTGACTAGCGGACCCTACGAGCAGTACTTC.

The J gene is TRBJ2-2, the V gene TRBV27; TRBD2 aligns across 11 bases. J gave up 5 bases and V 7 bases, and 9 bases lay outside the gene matches. The CDR3 runs 16 residues. Germline CDR1 is MNHEY and CDR2 is SMNVEV (reference sequence). The CDR3 coding sequence is TGTGCCAGCATAGGACTAGCGGGTTTGGGAACCGGGGAGCTGTTTTTT. It codes for CASIGLAGLGTGELFF.

This rearrangement joins TRBV29-1 to TRBJ2-7; 7 bases match TRBD2. This CDR3 is built from 12 residues. Trimming removed 7 bases from V and 3 bases from J; junction bases left unmatched: 6. Germline CDR1 is SQVTM and CDR2 is ANQGSEA. The DNA for the CDR3 is TGCAGCGCCTATAGCGGGTTCTACGAGCAGTACTTC. It specifies CSAYSGFYEQYF.

The chain has TRBV7-9 and TRBJ2-1, with D possibly matching TRBD1 (5 bases). CDR3 length equals 13 residues. Trimming pared 3 bases from V and 5 bases from J, leaving 8 bases between. CDR1 is SEHNR, CDR2 FQNEAQ, per germline (reference sequence). For the CDR3, the DNA is TGTGCCAGCAGCTTTAGGACAAACAATGAGCAGTTCTTC. Translating gives CASSFRTNNEQFF. The variable domain in full, completed from reference TRBV7-9 and TRBJ2-1, reads DTGVSQNPRHKITKRGQNVTFRCDPISEHNRLYWYRQTLGQGPEFLTYFQNEAQLEKSRLLSDRFSAERPKGSFSTLEIQRTEQGDSAMYLCASSFRTNNEQFFGPGTRLTVL.

The gene calls are TRBV9 and TRBJ2-1; 13 bases line up with TRBD2. Germline V gene sequence: CDR1 SGDLS, CDR2 YYNGEE. The CDR3 covers 16 residues. Losses at the gene ends were 0 bases for V and 8 bases for J; bases not matched to a gene: 5. The CDR3 sequence is CASSVGLAGGRDEQFF. CDR3 bases: TGTGCCAGCAGCGTAGGACTAGCGGGAGGTAGGGATGAGCAGTTCTTC.

The V and J genes are TRBV15 and TRBJ2-2; TRBD2 matches at 8 bases. The CDR3 is 15 amino acids. CDR1 is LNHNV and CDR2 is YYDKDF in the germline V gene (reference sequence). Germline trimming cut 4 bases from V and 4 bases from J; bases unmatched to any gene: 5. For the CDR3, the DNA is TGTGCCACCAGCAAGGCGGGAGGCTTCACCGGGGAGCTGTTTTTT. It yields the protein CATSKAGGFTGELFF.

The CDR3 reads CASSAGQVGGEQFF. The DNA of the CDR3 is TGTGCCAGCAGCGCTGGACAGGTCGGTGGTGAGCAGTTCTTC. The V call is TRBV9, the J call TRBJ2-1; TRBD1 aligns across 7 bases. There are 14 residues in the CDR3. Germline-derived CDR1 and CDR2 are SGDLS and YYNGEE. J gave up 9 bases and V 3 bases, and 9 bases lay outside the gene matches.

This clone was picked up a small number of times. The gene calls are TRBV3-1 (or the pseudogene TRBV3-2) and TRBJ2-2; weak D call: TRBD1 (5 bases). V was cut by 1 base and J by 7 bases, with 7 bases left in between. The germline V gene has CDR1 LGHDT and CDR2 YNNKEL (reference sequence). The CDR3 has 13 residues. The DNA of the CDR3 is TGTGCCAGCAGCCAAGGGGGCGGCGGGGAGCTGTTTTTT. This translates into CASSQGGGGELFF.

The rearrangement links TRBV27 to TRBJ2-5; D possibly corresponds to TRBD1 (5 bases). CDR3 length: 16 amino acids. CDR1 and CDR2 from the germline V gene are MNHEY and SMNVEV (reference sequence). The V end was cut by 7 bases, the J end by 4 bases, with 22 bases between. The CDR3: CASTLGVIRVGETQYF. The DNA for the CDR3 is TGTGCCAGCACCTTAGGGGTGATCAGGGTCGGAGAGACCCAGTACTTC.

The rearrangement links TRBV7-2 to TRBJ2-1, with TRBD2 matching over 10 bases. The CDR3 extends over 17 amino acids. Unmatched junction bases numbered 12, after V lost 5 bases and J lost 5 bases. Per the germline V gene, CDR1 is SGHTA and CDR2 is FQGNSA. The CDR3 loop is CASSLRGSSGGNNEQFF. The CDR3 DNA follows: TGTGCCAGCAGCCTCAGAGGGTCTAGCGGGGGAAACAATGAGCAGTTCTTC.

The chain employs TRBV5-4 and TRBJ2-7; tentative D call: TRBD2 (6 bases). V lost 2 bases, J lost 2 bases, and 17 bases lay in between. Germline V CDR1 and CDR2: SGHNT, YYREEE (reference sequence). The CDR3 extends over 16 amino acids. CDR3 loop: CASSLRPGGTPYEQYF. The CDR3 DNA reads as TGTGCCAGCAGCTTACGACCCGGCGGGACCCCCTACGAGCAGTACTTC.

The chain couples TRBV5-4 to TRBJ2-3; the match to TRBD2 covers 11 bases. This CDR3 contains 16 residues. From germline, CDR1 is SGHNT and CDR2 YYREEE (reference sequence). The V and J ends lost 3 bases and 6 bases, in that order; junction bases with no gene match: 9. The CDR3 region is CASSSDSGRAADTQYF. In DNA, the CDR3 is TGTGCCAGCAGCTCAGATAGCGGGAGGGCCGCTGATACGCAGTATTTT.

The genes are TRBV11-2 and TRBJ2-1, with a possible D match to TRBD1 (5 bases). Trimming left V 5 bases short and J 4 bases short, with 12 bases between. The CDR3 sequence is 14 residues long. The germline gives CDR1 SGHAT, CDR2 FQNNGV. CDR3 sequence reads: CASSLHRGYNEQFF. Here the CDR3 DNA reads TGTGCCAGCAGCCTCCATAGGGGTTACAATGAGCAGTTCTTC. Looking up the rest from reference TRBV11-2 and TRBJ2-1 gives the full variable domain: EAGVAQSPRYKIIEKRQSVAFWCNPISGHATLYWYQQILGQGPKLLIQFQNNGVVDDSQLPKDRFSAERLKGVDSTLKIQPAKLEDSAVYLCASSLHRGYNEQFFGPGTRLTVL.

This clone was seen just once. V usage is TRBV28 and J usage is TRBJ2-1; 8 bases line up with TRBD2. Germline loops: CDR1 MDHEN, CDR2 SYDVKM. V shed 5 bases and J 9 bases; nucleotides not matched to a gene: 9. The CDR3 length is 14 residues. The DNA of the CDR3 is TGTGCCAGCAGTCCCGGGGGGGGATCTAGTGAGCAGTTCTTC. This gives the protein CASSPGGGSSEQFF.

V and J are TRBV7-3 and TRBJ2-4, with TRBD2 matching 14 bases. The CDR3 loop spans 15 amino acids. J was trimmed by 8 bases and V by 5 bases; bases with no gene match: 5. Per the germline V gene, CDR1 is SGHTA and CDR2 is FQGTGA. In DNA form, the CDR3 reads TGTGCCAGCAGCGCCGCGGGACTAGCGGGGGACATTCAGTACTTC. As protein: CASSAAGLAGDIQYF.